This passage covers 20 T cell receptor beta chains from one sample sequenced in a study of human T cells and chemical hapten exposure. TCRdb reanalysed the RACE reads using MiXCR and keeps one entry per CDR3 protein. This repertoire shows around 75,000 distinct CDR3 sequences, 10% found once; its top ten account for approximately 7%. Described time point: patch test 2, 6 weeks after DPC sensitization. Described treatment: therapeutic diphenylcyclopropenone sensitization with weekly scalp DPC. The material sequenced was whole blood, taken in connection with sensitization to the hapten diphenylcyclopropenone (DPC). Every receptor here comes from a woman aged 50 to 60 with alopecia areata. Some clones in this sample may be carry-over from other donors' samples.

This clonotype was recorded at least ten times. The V and J genes are TRBV6-1 and TRBJ1-1; perhaps TRBD1 as D (5 bases). V lost 2 bases and J 5 bases, leaving 15 bases between the germline ends. This CDR3 spans 15 amino acids. The V gene's germline CDR1 is MNHNS and CDR2 SASEGT. The CDR3 loop is CASSESGQGGTEAFF. CDR3 coding DNA: TGTGCCAGCAGTGAATCAGGGCAGGGTGGTACTGAAGCTTTCTTT.

This clonotype occurred many times. The chain couples TRBV12-3 or TRBV12-4 to TRBJ2-5; 7 bases are a match to TRBD1. The V segment lost 6 bases and the J segment 1 base; nucleotides outside the gene matches: 5. The CDR3 loop spans 14 amino acids. This chain's CDR3 is CASSRGDSQETQYF. Here the CDR3 DNA reads TGTGCCAGCAGCCGTGGGGACAGCCAAGAGACCCAGTACTTC.

This clonotype has just a few counts. The chain combines TRBV20-1 with TRBJ1-2; TRBD1 matches 9 bases. There are 11 residues in the CDR3. Germline V CDR1 and CDR2: DFQATT, SNEGSKA (reference sequence). The junction had 5 bases not matched to a gene; V was cut back by 7 bases and J by 8 bases. The CDR3 sequence: CSVDRGVGYTF. The CDR3 nucleotides are TGCAGTGTTGACAGGGGGGTAGGCTACACCTTC.

This clonotype was recorded many times. V usage is TRBV29-1 and J usage is TRBJ2-3; D may be TRBD1 or TRBD2 (5 bases each). The CDR3 covers 13 residues. V was shortened by 4 bases and J by 0 bases, with 8 bases between the two germline ends. In germline, CDR1 is SQVTM, CDR2 ANQGSEA. CDR3 in DNA: TGCAGCGTTGCGGGGCTGAGCACAGATACGCAGTATTTT. Translating gives CSVAGLSTDTQYF.

The chain is built from TRBV20-1 and TRBJ2-7, with 11 nucleotides matching TRBD2. After removal of 1 base from V and 6 bases from J, the junction contained 14 bases not matched to a gene. From germline, CDR1 is DFQATT and CDR2 SNEGSKA (reference sequence). The CDR3 spans 17 residues. CDR3 sequence: CSARGAGTSGPEGEQYF. The CDR3 region has the DNA TGCAGTGCTAGAGGGGCCGGGACTAGCGGACCGGAGGGCGAGCAGTACTTC.

This clonotype was counted many times. This rearrangement joins TRBV7-2 to TRBJ2-1; TRBD2 aligns across 8 bases. Per germline, CDR1 SGHTA and CDR2 FQGNSA. This CDR3 is built from 15 residues. V lost 5 bases, J lost 7 bases, and 10 bases stayed unmatched. The CDR3 reads CASSRSGSYVNEQFF. For the CDR3, the DNA is TGTGCCAGCAGCCGAAGCGGGAGTTACGTTAATGAGCAGTTCTTC.

The chain carries TRBV28 and TRBJ2-1, with D possibly being TRBD2 (6 bases). Per the germline V gene, CDR1 is MDHEN and CDR2 is SYDVKM. The ends were cut back, 6 bases at V and 4 bases at J, with 16 bases in the middle. The CDR3 is 15 amino acids. CDR3 in DNA: TGTGCCAGCAGCCCCAGGGCAGGGAGGTACAATGAGCAGTTCTTC. Amino acids: CASSPRAGRYNEQFF.

The chain is built from TRBV12-3 or TRBV12-4 and TRBJ2-6, with D perhaps matching TRBD1 (5 bases). The CDR3 contains 15 residues. The V gene lost 7 bases and the J gene lost 0 bases, with 10 bases spanning the gap. The CDR3 DNA follows: TGTGCCAGCACTTATCAGGGCTCTGGGGCCAACGTCCTGACTTTC. It yields the protein CASTYQGSGANVLTF.

This clonotype was counted ten times or more. The chain links TRBV6-2 or TRBV6-3 to TRBJ1-1, with TRBD1 matching over 8 bases. CDR3 size: 14 residues. Per germline, CDR1 MNHEY and CDR2 SVGEGT. Trimming cost V 5 bases and J 3 bases; bases outside gene matches: 5. This CDR3 is CASSIGQGYTEAFF. The CDR3 DNA reads as TGTGCCAGCAGTATAGGACAGGGTTACACTGAAGCTTTCTTT.

DNA of the CDR3: TGCAGCGCGTCGGACAGCCCCAATCAGCCCCAGCATTTT. This encodes CSASDSPNQPQHF. This chain joins TRBV29-1 and TRBJ1-5; TRBD1 might be the D (6 bases). V was cut by 7 bases and J by 3 bases, with 13 bases left in between. Germline lookup yields CDR1 SQVTM and CDR2 ANQGSEA. CDR3 length: 13 residues.

This clonotype was counted at least ten times. This chain links TRBV5-4 with TRBJ2-5, with 8 bases aligning to TRBD1. Per the germline V gene, CDR1 is SGHNT and CDR2 is YYREEE (reference sequence). The CDR3 sequence is 16 residues long. V lost 4 bases and J lost 2; bases outside the gene matches: 10. The CDR3 region is CASSPPHRQGQETQYF. CDR3 DNA: TGTGCCAGCAGCCCCCCCCACAGACAGGGGCAAGAGACCCAGTACTTC.

This clonotype was seen ten or more times. V usage is TRBV25-1 and J usage is TRBJ2-3, with 7 bases lining up with TRBD1. Germline assignment: CDR1 MGHDK and CDR2 SYGVNS. The length of the CDR3 is 15 residues. Unmatched junction bases numbered 6, after V lost 4 bases and J lost 2 bases. CDR3 bases: TGTGCCAGCAGTGTACACAGGGGAAACACAGATACGCAGTATTTT. Translating gives CASSVHRGNTDTQYF. Supplemented by reference TRBV25-1 and TRBJ2-3, the full variable domain reads EADIYQTPRYLVIGTGKKITLECSQTMGHDKMYWYQQDPGMELHLIHYSYGVNSTEKGDLSSESTVSRIRTEHFPLTLESARPSHTSQYLCASSVHRGNTDTQYFGPGTRLTVL.

The V gene is TRBV9, the J gene TRBJ1-1, with 7 positions matching TRBD1. Germline V CDR1 and CDR2: SGDLS, YYNGEE. The CDR3 has 16 amino acids. V was pared by 4 bases and J by 0 bases, with 9 bases of the junction left unmatched. The CDR3 sequence is CASSRSKTGMNTEAFF. The DNA of the CDR3 is TGTGCCAGCAGCAGATCCAAGACAGGGATGAACACTGAAGCTTTCTTT.

The genes are TRBV2 and TRBJ2-2; a weak D match, TRBD1 (5 bases). The CDR3 length is 14 residues. The V and J ends lost 4 bases and 2 bases respectively, with 8 bases between them. The germline gives CDR1 SNHLY, CDR2 FYNNEI. CDR3 DNA: TGTGCCAGCAGTGTTGACAGTAACACCGGGGAGCTGTTTTTT. Translation: CASSVDSNTGELFF.

Ten or more counts support this clonotype. The chain joins TRBV29-1 to TRBJ1-2; D gene uncertain. Germline-derived CDR1 and CDR2 are SQVTM and ANQGSEA. The CDR3 is made up of 11 amino acids. Between the trimmed V and J ends, which lost 6 bases and 2 bases, there was a span of 7 bases. The CDR3 sequence is CSVGENYGYTF. The CDR3 DNA sequence: TGCAGCGTGGGAGAGAACTATGGCTACACCTTC. The entire variable domain, with the rest obtained from reference TRBV29-1 and TRBJ1-2, is as follows: SAVISQKPSRDICQRGTSLTIQCQVDSQVTMMFWYRQQPGQSLTLIATANQGSEATYESGFVIDKFPISRPNLTFSTLTVSNMSPEDSSIYLCSVGENYGYTFGSGTRLTVV.

The chain combines TRBV3-1 with TRBJ2-6; D unclear. This CDR3 region has 15 residues. V was cut by 4 bases and J by 0 bases, with 7 bases left in between. Germline CDR1 reads LGHDT; CDR2 reads YNNKEL (reference sequence). The CDR3 bases are TGTGCCAGCAGCCCACGGTACTCTGGGGCCAACGTCCTGACTTTC. Its translation is CASSPRYSGANVLTF.

This clonotype was picked up a small number of times. The V call is TRBV7-3, the J call TRBJ2-2; TRBD1 matches at 9 bases. J was trimmed by 2 bases and V by 5 bases; bases with no gene match: 9. The germline gives CDR1 SGHTA, CDR2 FQGTGA. There are 17 residues in the CDR3. This CDR3 is CASSPRRDRANTGELFF. The CDR3 DNA follows: TGTGCCAGCAGCCCACGCCGGGACAGGGCTAACACCGGGGAGCTGTTTTTT.

This sequence joins TRBV10-3 and TRBJ2-2; D may be TRBD2 (6 bases). The V gene's germline CDR1 is ENHRY and CDR2 SYGVKD. Trimming shortened V by 2 bases and J by 7 bases, and 17 bases separated the two germline ends. The CDR3 has 16 residues. For the CDR3, the DNA is TGTGCCATCAGTGAGAGGGACTTCCCCACCAACGGGGAGCTGTTTTTT. Amino acids: CAISERDFPTNGELFF.

The chain links TRBV11-2 to TRBJ2-2, with 11 bases lining up with TRBD2. This CDR3 has 15 amino acids. The trim removed 6 bases at V and 4 bases at J, leaving 4 bases unmatched. CDR1 is SGHAT, CDR2 FQNNGV, per germline. For the CDR3, the DNA is TGTGCCAGCAGTTTTCTAGCGGGAGGCACCGGGGAGCTGTTTTTT. Translating it yields CASSFLAGGTGELFF.

This clonotype was recorded at least ten times. The chain carries TRBV10-2 and TRBJ2-1, with TRBD2 matching over 11 bases. Losses at the gene ends were 6 bases for V and 2 bases for J; bases not matched to a gene: 3. CDR1 and CDR2 from the germline V gene are WSHSY and SAAADI. The CDR3 has 15 residues. CDR3 sequence: CASSTGLAAYNEQFF. The CDR3 DNA is TGCGCCAGCAGCACGGGACTAGCGGCCTACAATGAGCAGTTCTTC.